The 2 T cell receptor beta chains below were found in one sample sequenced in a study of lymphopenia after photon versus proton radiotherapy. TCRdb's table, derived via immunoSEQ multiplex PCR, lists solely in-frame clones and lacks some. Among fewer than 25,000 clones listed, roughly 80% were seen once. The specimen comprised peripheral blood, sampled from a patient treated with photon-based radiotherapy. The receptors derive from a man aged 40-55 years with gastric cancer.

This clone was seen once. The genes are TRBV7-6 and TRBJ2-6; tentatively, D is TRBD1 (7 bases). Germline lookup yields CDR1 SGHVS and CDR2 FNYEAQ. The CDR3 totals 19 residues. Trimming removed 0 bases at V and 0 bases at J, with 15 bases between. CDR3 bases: TGTGCCAGCAGCTTAGCGCCAGGGCAGGGGGGCTCTGGGGCCAACGTCCTGACTTTC. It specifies CASSLAPGQGGSGANVLTF. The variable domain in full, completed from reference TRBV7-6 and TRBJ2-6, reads GAGVSQSPRYKVTKRGQDVALRCDPISGHVSLYWYRQALGQGPEFLTYFNYEAQQDKSGLPNDRFSAERPEGSISTLTIQRTEQRDSAMYRCASSLAPGQGGSGANVLTFGAGSRLTVL.

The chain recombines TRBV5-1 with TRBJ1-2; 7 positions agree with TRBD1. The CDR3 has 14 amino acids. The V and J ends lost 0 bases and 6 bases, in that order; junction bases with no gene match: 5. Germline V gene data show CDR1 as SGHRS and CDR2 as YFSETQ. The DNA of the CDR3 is TGCGCCAGCAGCTTGGAGGGGGCGGTTAATGGCTACACCTTC. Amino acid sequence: CASSLEGAVNGYTF.